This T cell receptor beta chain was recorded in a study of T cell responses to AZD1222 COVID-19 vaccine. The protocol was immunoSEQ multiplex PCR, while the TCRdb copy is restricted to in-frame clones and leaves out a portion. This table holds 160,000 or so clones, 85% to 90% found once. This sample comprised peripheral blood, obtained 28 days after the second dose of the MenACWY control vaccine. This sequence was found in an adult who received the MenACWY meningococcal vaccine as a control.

The CDR3 DNA reads TGTGCCAGCAGAGGGAGGAGCACTGAAGCTTTCTTT. Translating gives CASRGRSTEAFF. The rearrangement uses TRBV12-3 or TRBV12-4 and TRBJ1-1, with no clear D. V dropped 6 bases and J dropped 4 bases, with 9 bases sitting between them. The CDR3 loop spans 12 amino acids.